Included here is one T cell receptor beta chain sequence, with context. The sample originates from a study of control samples from healthy donors and cancer patients. Profiling relied on immunoSEQ multiplex PCR, and the TCRdb table lists in-frame clones only, not all of them. The data show about 140,000 clones, roughly 94% seen once. The sequence was collected from a middle-aged man in good health. The sample comprised blood.

CDR3 amino acids: CASRVWGNQPQHF. CDR3 nucleotides: TGTGCCAGCAGGGTTTGGGGCAATCAGCCCCAGCATTTT. V is TRBV12-3 or TRBV12-4 and J is TRBJ1-5, with unresolved D. The CDR3 contains 13 residues. V dropped 6 bases and J dropped 2 bases, with 8 bases sitting between them.